This is a list of T cell receptor beta chains from one sample in a study of cytomegalovirus exposure and HLA in healthy donors. Sequenced by immunoSEQ multiplex PCR; TCRdb stores in-frame clones only, minus some. The data contain around 150,000 clones, roughly 80% of them seen just once; the ten biggest clones take up 1.2% to 1.5%. Sequenced: PBMCs. These receptors originate from a man between 18 and 29 years old in good health and CMV-seronegative. The CDR3 runs from the conserved cysteine through the conserved F or W. A D gene is named only where the DNA matches it firmly. Clone size is given for some rows only: seen once, a few or many times, or a class if the clone is expanded.

v_call: TRBV6-1; d_call: -; cdr3_length: 11; clone_size: -; j_call: TRBJ2-7; cdr3_nt: TGTGCCAGCAGTCTACGCTACGAGCAGTACTTC; cdr3_aa: CASSLRYEQYF
v_call: TRBV2; d_call: TRBD1; cdr3_length: 13; clone_size: -; j_call: TRBJ1-6; cdr3_nt: TGTGCCAGTAACAGGGGCTATAATTCACCCCTCCACTTT; cdr3_aa: CASNRGYNSPLHF
v_call: TRBV7-2; d_call: TRBD2; cdr3_length: 17; clone_size: -; j_call: TRBJ2-7; cdr3_nt: TGTGCCAGCAGCTTCGACGTTCTGGCTAGCGGGAGCGGGGAGCAGTACTTC; cdr3_aa: CASSFDVLASGSGEQYF
v_call: TRBV28; d_call: -; cdr3_length: 16; clone_size: -; j_call: TRBJ2-1; cdr3_nt: TGTGCCAGCAGTGGCTGGCGGGGAGTCCTTTCCAATGAGCAGTTCTTC; cdr3_aa: CASSGWRGVLSNEQFF
v_call: TRBV5-4; d_call: -; cdr3_length: 15; clone_size: -; j_call: TRBJ2-1; cdr3_nt: TGTGCCAGCAGCTTGATCGGGAGCTCCTACAATGAGCAGTTCTTC; cdr3_aa: CASSLIGSSYNEQFF
v_call: TRBV7-9; d_call: TRBD2; cdr3_length: 17; clone_size: -; j_call: TRBJ2-2; cdr3_nt: TGTGCCAGCAGCTTGGGACTAGCGGGAGTTGGGACCGGGGAGCTGTTTTTT; cdr3_aa: CASSLGLAGVGTGELFF
v_call: TRBV6-5; d_call: -; cdr3_length: 15; clone_size: once; j_call: TRBJ2-3; cdr3_nt: TGTGCCAGCAGTTACCGCGCCTCGATCACAGATACGCAGTATTTT; cdr3_aa: CASSYRASITDTQYF
v_call: TRBV4-3; d_call: TRBD2; cdr3_length: 15; clone_size: -; j_call: TRBJ2-7; cdr3_nt: TGCGCCAGCAGCCAGATAGCGGGAGGCTCCTACGAGCAGTACTTC; cdr3_aa: CASSQIAGGSYEQYF
v_call: TRBV12-5; d_call: TRBD2; cdr3_length: 17; clone_size: -; j_call: TRBJ2-1; cdr3_nt: TGTGCTAGTGGTTTGCGGCTAGCGGGGAGCTCCTACAATGAGCAGTTCTTC; cdr3_aa: CASGLRLAGSSYNEQFF
v_call: TRBV29-1; d_call: TRBD1; cdr3_length: 14; clone_size: -; j_call: TRBJ2-7; cdr3_nt: TGCAGCGTGGCGGCCGGGACAGCCGACTACGAGCAGTACTTC; cdr3_aa: CSVAAGTADYEQYF
v_call: TRBV4-1; d_call: -; cdr3_length: 19; clone_size: few; j_call: TRBJ2-4; cdr3_nt: TGCGCCAGCAGCCTACCCATCAGGATACATCACCTAGCCAAAAACATTCAGTACTTC; cdr3_aa: CASSLPIRIHHLAKNIQYF
v_call: TRBV5-1; d_call: -; cdr3_length: 15; clone_size: -; j_call: TRBJ1-4; cdr3_nt: TGCGCCAGCAGCTTTAACAGGGCCCCGAATGAAAAACTGTTTTTT; cdr3_aa: CASSFNRAPNEKLFF
v_call: TRBV28; d_call: -; cdr3_length: 11; clone_size: -; j_call: TRBJ1-2; cdr3_nt: TGTGCCAGCAGTTACAGGGACGGCTACACCTTC; cdr3_aa: CASSYRDGYTF
v_call: TRBV5-1; d_call: -; cdr3_length: 15; clone_size: -; j_call: TRBJ2-5; cdr3_nt: TGCGCCAGCAGCTTGGTCCACAGGGAGCGGGAGACCCAGTACTTC; cdr3_aa: CASSLVHRERETQYF
v_call: TRBV10-3; d_call: TRBD2; cdr3_length: 14; clone_size: -; j_call: TRBJ2-3; cdr3_nt: TGTGCCATCAAGACTAGCGGGAGCGCAGATACGCAGTATTTT; cdr3_aa: CAIKTSGSADTQYF
v_call: TRBV5-6; d_call: -; cdr3_length: 14; clone_size: -; j_call: TRBJ2-5; cdr3_nt: TGTGCCAGCAGCCCGACAGCCTTTCAAGAGACCCAGTACTTC; cdr3_aa: CASSPTAFQETQYF
v_call: TRBV5-1; d_call: TRBD2; cdr3_length: 18; clone_size: once; j_call: TRBJ2-2; cdr3_nt: TGCGCCAGCAGCTGGCAGGGGGCCCTAGCGGGAGAAACCGGGGAGCTGTTTTTT; cdr3_aa: CASSWQGALAGETGELFF
v_call: TRBV19; d_call: TRBD1; cdr3_length: 13; clone_size: -; j_call: TRBJ1-2; cdr3_nt: TGTGCCAGTAGTACGGACAGGGGGAAAGGCTACACCTTC; cdr3_aa: CASSTDRGKGYTF
v_call: TRBV19; d_call: -; cdr3_length: 12; clone_size: few; j_call: TRBJ2-3; cdr3_nt: TGTGCCAGTAGTATAGATGAGGATACGCAGTATTTT; cdr3_aa: CASSIDEDTQYF
v_call: TRBV4-1; d_call: -; cdr3_length: 15; clone_size: -; j_call: TRBJ2-7; cdr3_nt: TGCGCCAGCAGCCAAGGGGGGGGCCAAGGGTACGAGCAGTACTTC; cdr3_aa: CASSQGGGQGYEQYF